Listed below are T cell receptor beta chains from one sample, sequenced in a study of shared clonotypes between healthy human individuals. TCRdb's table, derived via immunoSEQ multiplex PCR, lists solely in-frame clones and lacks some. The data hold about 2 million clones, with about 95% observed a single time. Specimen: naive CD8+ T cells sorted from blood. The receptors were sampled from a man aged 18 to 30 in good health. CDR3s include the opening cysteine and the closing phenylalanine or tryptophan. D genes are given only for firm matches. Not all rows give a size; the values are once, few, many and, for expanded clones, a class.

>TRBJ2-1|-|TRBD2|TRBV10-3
TGTGCCATCACCCAAAGCGGGGGCTCCTACAATGAGCAGTTCTTC
CAITQSGGSYNEQFF
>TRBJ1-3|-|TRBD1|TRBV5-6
TGTGCCAGCACCAACAGGGGGTACAACACCATATATTTT
CASTNRGYNTIYF
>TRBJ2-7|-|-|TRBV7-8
TGTGCCAGCAGCTTAGTCCCCCAGGCAGGTTACCACGAGCAGTACTTC
CASSLVPQAGYHEQYF
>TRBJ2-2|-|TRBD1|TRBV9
TGTGCCAGCACCAAATTCCGGGACAGAATCACCGGGGAGCTGTTTTTT
CASTKFRDRITGELFF
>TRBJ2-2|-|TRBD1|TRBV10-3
TGTGCCATCAGTGAAGGACAGGGGTTGGAGGAGCTGTTTTTT
CAISEGQGLEELFF
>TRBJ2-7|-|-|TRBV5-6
TGTGCCAGCAGCTTGGGAGGGGGTTTCTACGAGCAGTACTTC
CASSLGGGFYEQYF
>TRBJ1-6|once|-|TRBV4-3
TGCGCCAGCAGCCACCGGGGATCTAATTCACCCCTCCACTTT
CASSHRGSNSPLHF
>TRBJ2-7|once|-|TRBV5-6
TGTGCCAGCAGCTATGCGGGTACAGGCGAGCAGTACTTC
CASSYAGTGEQYF
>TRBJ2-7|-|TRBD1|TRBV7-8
TGTGCCAGCAGCTCCCCCGGGACAGTCTACGAGCAGTACTTC
CASSSPGTVYEQYF
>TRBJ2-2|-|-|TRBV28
TGTGCCAGCAGTTCTAGCTCCGGGGAGCTGTTTTTT
CASSSSSGELFF
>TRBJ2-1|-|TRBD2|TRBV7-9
TGTGCCAGCAGCCCCGGACTAGCGGGAGCAGATGAGCAGTTCTTC
CASSPGLAGADEQFF